Listed here are 27 T cell receptor beta chains from one sample, sequenced in a study of technical replicates of blood from four donors. Here immunoSEQ multiplex PCR was the method, and the copy in TCRdb shows in-frame clones only, minus some. Of 53,000 or so clones in the sample, around 84% are singletons; the top ten hold roughly 5.3%. Sequenced material: PBMCs. These receptors were collected from a human donor in good health. Some clones in this sample may be carry-over from other donors' samples.

The chain couples TRBV18 to TRBJ1-3; 8 bases are shared with TRBD1. With 6 bases clipped from V and 2 bases from J, the junction kept 9 bases outside the gene matches. CDR1 is KGHSH, CDR2 LQKENI, per germline. The CDR3 length is 16 residues. The CDR3 nucleotides read TGTGCCAGCTCTCAAGGACAGGGCCAAACTGGAAACACCATATATTTT. Translating gives CASSQGQGQTGNTIYF.

This clone is a singleton in its sample. The rearrangement links TRBV7-2 to TRBJ2-7; 9 bases map to TRBD2. The length of the CDR3 is 15 residues. Germline CDR1 SGHTA, CDR2 FQGNSA. V was clipped by 2 bases and J by 3 bases; unmatched bases: 5. The CDR3 spells CASSLSLAGIYEQYF. The CDR3 DNA reads as TGTGCCAGCAGCTTATCACTAGCGGGCATCTACGAGCAGTACTTC.

The CDR3 nucleotides read TGTGCCAGCAAAACGGGGGGGACCTCCTACGAGCAGTACTTC. Residues: CASKTGGTSYEQYF. The rearrangement uses TRBV7-2 and TRBJ2-7, with 8 positions matching TRBD2. Losses at the gene ends were 7 bases for V and 0 bases for J; bases not matched to a gene: 5. CDR3 size: 14 residues. Germline V lookup: CDR1 SGHTA, CDR2 FQGNSA.

The V gene is TRBV5-1, the J gene TRBJ1-4; 10 bases match TRBD1. Germline V gene data show CDR1 as SGHRS and CDR2 as YFSETQ. The ends lost 9 bases at V and 0 bases at J; junction bases unmatched: 5. The CDR3 loop spans 15 amino acids. CDR3 loop: CATRQGAATNEKLFF. In DNA form, the CDR3 reads TGCGCCACTCGACAGGGGGCCGCAACTAATGAAAAACTGTTTTTT. Full variable domain (rest looked up from reference TRBV5-1 and TRBJ1-4): KAGVTQTPRYLIKTRGQQVTLSCSPISGHRSVSWYQQTPGQGLQFLFEYFSETQRNKGNFPGRFSGRQFSNSRSEMNVSTLELGDSALYLCATRQGAATNEKLFFGSGTQLSVL.

This clone was seen a single time. V is TRBV11-2 and J is TRBJ1-2; possible D gene TRBD1, 6 bases. From germline, CDR1 is SGHAT and CDR2 FQNNGV. The CDR3 extends over 13 amino acids. V was trimmed by 3 bases and J by 1 base, leaving 6 bases between them. Written as DNA, the CDR3 is TGTGCCAGCAGCTTGGACAGTAACTATGGCTACACCTTC. Protein: CASSLDSNYGYTF.

The chain couples TRBV6-6 to TRBJ1-1, with 7 bases aligning to TRBD1. Losses at the gene ends were 2 bases for V and 4 bases for J; bases not matched to a gene: 10. The CDR3 spans 16 residues. Germline V gene data show CDR1 as MNHNY and CDR2 as SVGAGI (reference sequence). Written as DNA, the CDR3 is TGTGCCAGCAGTTACACTACAGGGGCCTTGGGCACTGAAGCTTTCTTT. Encoded protein: CASSYTTGALGTEAFF.

Here the CDR3 DNA reads TGTGCCTGGAGTGTACGTGGGCCGCTCGGCAAGCAGTACTTC. Amino acids: CAWSVRGPLGKQYF. The V and J genes are TRBV30 and TRBJ2-7; unclear D gene. There are 14 residues in the CDR3. Germline V lookup: CDR1 GTSNPN, CDR2 SVGIG (reference sequence). V dropped 0 bases and J dropped 8 bases, with 17 bases sitting between them. Filled out from reference TRBV30 and TRBJ2-7, the complete variable domain reads SQTIHQWPATLVQPVGSPLSLECTVEGTSNPNLYWYRQAAGRGLQLLFYSVGIGQISSEVPQNLSASRPQDRQFILSSKKLLLSDSGFYLCAWSVRGPLGKQYFGPGTRLTVT.

This chain connects TRBV5-6 to TRBJ2-7, with TRBD2 matching 8 bases. Germline assignment: CDR1 SGHDT and CDR2 YYEEEE. The CDR3 contains 14 residues. The trim removed 4 bases at V and 4 bases at J, leaving 7 bases unmatched. The CDR3 loop reads CASSNTGTRYEQYF. The CDR3 DNA sequence: TGTGCCAGCAGCAATACCGGGACTAGATACGAGCAGTACTTC.

The count of this clone is one. The genes are TRBV5-1 and TRBJ1-2, with D uncertain. V dropped 1 base and J dropped 2 bases, with 6 bases sitting between them. The CDR3 is 13 amino acids. CDR1 SGHRS and CDR2 YFSETQ come from the germline V gene. The CDR3 DNA is TGCGCCAGCAGCTTGTCACAGAACTATGGCTACACCTTC. Its translation is CASSLSQNYGYTF.

V usage is TRBV6-5 and J usage is TRBJ1-2; 8 nucleotides match TRBD1. V shed 2 bases, J shed 2 bases, and the junction held 4 bases outside the gene matches. The length of the CDR3 is 15 residues. Germline values: CDR1 MNHEY, CDR2 SVGAGI. DNA for the CDR3: TGTGCCAGCAGTTACAGCAGGGGGCGGAACTATGGCTACACCTTC. This encodes CASSYSRGRNYGYTF.

The chain couples TRBV6-1 to TRBJ1-5; TRBD1 might be the D (5 bases). CDR3 length: 14 residues. Trimming removed 7 bases from V and 7 bases from J, with 17 bases in between. CDR1 MNHNS and CDR2 SASEGT come from the germline V gene. The CDR3 bases are TGTGCCAGCACTCCCCTGGGGGGAAGGCAGCCCCAGCATTTT. This encodes CASTPLGGRQPQHF.

The J gene is TRBJ2-7, the V gene TRBV7-8, with D perhaps matching TRBD2 (5 bases). CDR1 is SGHVS and CDR2 is FQNEAQ in the germline V gene. CDR3 length: 14 amino acids. Trimming removed 2 bases from V and 9 bases from J, with 17 bases in between. CDR3 residues: CASSLLVSPEGQYF. DNA of the CDR3: TGTGCCAGCAGCTTACTCGTCAGCCCCGAGGGGCAGTACTTC.

This chain connects TRBV4-2 to TRBJ2-1; tentatively, D is TRBD2 (7 bases). This CDR3 comprises 16 residues. CDR1 and CDR2 (germline): LGHNA, YNFKEQ. V gave up 5 bases and J gave up 5 bases, with 19 bases separating them. The CDR3 here is CASSLGGDRGNNEQFF. The CDR3 bases are TGTGCCAGCAGCTTAGGGGGGGACCGCGGAAACAATGAGCAGTTCTTC.

The chain uses TRBV28 and TRBJ2-7, with D tentatively TRBD1 (6 bases). Trimming removed 5 bases at V and 6 bases at J, with 17 bases between. This CDR3 has 14 amino acids. Germline values: CDR1 MDHEN, CDR2 SYDVKM. The chain's CDR3 is CASSLEQGRGEQYF. The CDR3 DNA reads as TGTGCCAGCAGTCTAGAACAGGGAAGGGGCGAGCAGTACTTC.

This clone is a singleton in its sample. The V and J genes are TRBV11-2 and TRBJ2-7, with TRBD1 identical over 10 bases. The CDR3 is 15 residues long. The germline CDR1 and CDR2 sequences are SGHAT and FQNNGV. Trimming cost V 4 bases and J 5 bases; bases outside gene matches: 8. The CDR3: CASSWKTGGLDEQYF. The CDR3 bases are TGTGCCAGCAGCTGGAAGACAGGGGGCCTGGACGAGCAGTACTTC.

This rearrangement joins TRBV25-1 to TRBJ2-3; possible D gene TRBD1, 7 bases. CDR3 length equals 15 residues. V gave up 3 bases and J gave up 0 bases, with 10 bases separating them. Germline CDR1 MGHDK, CDR2 SYGVNS. The CDR3 DNA reads as TGTGCCAGCAGTGACCAGGGGGGCAGCACAGATACGCAGTATTTT. Protein product: CASSDQGGSTDTQYF. The entire variable domain, with the rest obtained from reference TRBV25-1 and TRBJ2-3, is as follows: EADIYQTPRYLVIGTGKKITLECSQTMGHDKMYWYQQDPGMELHLIHYSYGVNSTEKGDLSSESTVSRIRTEHFPLTLESARPSHTSQYLCASSDQGGSTDTQYFGPGTRLTVL.

The chain joins TRBV5-4 to TRBJ2-3, with 11 bases identical to TRBD2. The V gene end was trimmed by 0 bases and the J gene end by 6 bases; junction bases not matched to a gene: 9. The CDR3 extends over 17 amino acids. In germline, CDR1 is SGHNT, CDR2 YYREEE (reference sequence). For the CDR3, the DNA is TGTGCCAGCAGCTTGGCCCTAGCGGGAGGCGCTCTGGATACGCAGTATTTT. It specifies CASSLALAGGALDTQYF.

The genes are TRBV4-3 and TRBJ1-3; D uncertain. Trimming shortened V by 0 bases and J by 0 bases, and 18 bases separated the two germline ends. Germline loops: CDR1 LGHNA, CDR2 YSLEER. The CDR3 runs to 19 residues. In nucleotides, the CDR3 is TGCGCCAGCAGCCAAGAAATCGGCGTGCGCGGAGGCTCTGGAAACACCATATATTTT. Translation: CASSQEIGVRGGSGNTIYF.

The rearrangement joins TRBV6-5 to TRBJ1-2; 9 positions agree with TRBD1. The CDR3 spans 14 residues. V lost 3 bases, J lost 5 bases, and 4 bases stayed unmatched. Germline V CDR1 and CDR2: MNHEY, SVGAGI. This chain's CDR3 is CASSYYGQGYGYTF. CDR3 coding DNA: TGTGCCAGCAGTTATTATGGACAGGGGTATGGCTACACCTTC.

This rearrangement joins TRBV4-3 to TRBJ2-1; 8 bases match TRBD1. Germline V gene lookup returns CDR1 LGHNA and CDR2 YSLEER. The CDR3 contains 17 residues. After removal of 0 bases from V and 4 bases from J, the junction contained 8 bases not matched to a gene. CDR3 nucleotide sequence: TGCGCCAGCAGCCAAGATCAAAGGACAGGGCGATACAATGAGCAGTTCTTC. It encodes CASSQDQRTGRYNEQFF.

This chain links TRBV7-8 with TRBJ2-1, with 10 nucleotides matching TRBD2. There are 15 residues in the CDR3. The trim removed 1 base at V and 9 bases at J, leaving 6 bases unmatched. Germline V CDR1 and CDR2: SGHVS, FQNEAQ. This CDR3 reads CASSLVLAGFTEQFF. Written as DNA, the CDR3 is TGTGCCAGCAGCTTAGTACTAGCGGGGTTTACTGAGCAGTTCTTC. Full variable domain (remainder filled in from reference TRBV7-8 and TRBJ2-1): GAGVSQSPRYKVAKRGQDVALRCDPISGHVSLFWYQQALGQGPEFLTYFQNEAQLDKSGLPSDRFFAERPEGSVSTLKIQRTQQEDSAVYLCASSLVLAGFTEQFFGPGTRLTVL.

The chain is built from TRBV18 and TRBJ2-7, with D unclear. The germline CDR1 and CDR2 sequences are KGHSH and LQKENI. The V end was cut by 2 bases, the J end by 6 bases, with 5 bases between. This CDR3 has 11 amino acids. CDR3 region: CASSPNSEQYF. DNA for the CDR3: TGTGCCAGCTCACCAAACTCCGAGCAGTACTTC.

The CDR3 sequence: CASAGARNQPQHF. For the CDR3, the DNA is TGTGCCAGCGCAGGGGCTCGCAATCAGCCCCAGCATTTT. The chain has TRBV7-2 and TRBJ1-5; a possible D gene is TRBD1 (6 bases). Trimming took off 8 bases at V and 2 bases at J, with 10 bases between the two ends. The CDR3 covers 13 residues. CDR1 and CDR2 (germline): SGHTA, FQGNSA.

This clone showed up just once. This chain links TRBV5-4 with TRBJ2-7; 8 bases are a match to TRBD1. This CDR3 has 16 residues. From germline, CDR1 is SGHNT and CDR2 YYREEE (reference sequence). V was clipped by 3 bases and J by 3 bases; unmatched bases: 11. For the CDR3, the DNA is TGTGCCAGCAGCTCCGCGACACGGACAGGGAGCTACGAGCAGTACTTC. It is translated as CASSSATRTGSYEQYF.

The chain employs TRBV4-3 and TRBJ2-7; TRBD2 matches 7 bases. The length of the CDR3 is 14 residues. J gave up 3 bases and V 1 base, and 3 bases lay outside the gene matches. Looked up from germline, CDR1 is LGHNA and CDR2 is YSLEER. The CDR3 coding sequence is TGCGCCAGCAGCCAAGCGGGAGGACTCTACGAGCAGTACTTC. Residues: CASSQAGGLYEQYF.

The chain uses TRBV30 and TRBJ2-5; 11 bases agree with TRBD2. V lost 2 bases and J lost 5; bases outside the gene matches: 7. CDR3 length: 15 amino acids. CDR1 GTSNPN and CDR2 SVGIG come from the germline V gene (reference sequence). This chain's CDR3 is CAWSLTSGVRETQYF. The CDR3 DNA reads TGTGCCTGGAGTCTGACTAGCGGGGTCAGGGAGACCCAGTACTTC.

The CDR3 loop reads CASTPGGQETQYF. The CDR3 DNA is TGTGCCAGCACTCCAGGAGGTCAAGAGACCCAGTACTTC. This rearrangement joins TRBV6-5 to TRBJ2-5; a weak D match, TRBD2 (5 bases). The CDR3 runs to 13 residues. Looked up from germline, CDR1 is MNHEY and CDR2 is SVGAGI. Trimming took off 7 bases at V and 2 bases at J, with 11 bases between the two ends.